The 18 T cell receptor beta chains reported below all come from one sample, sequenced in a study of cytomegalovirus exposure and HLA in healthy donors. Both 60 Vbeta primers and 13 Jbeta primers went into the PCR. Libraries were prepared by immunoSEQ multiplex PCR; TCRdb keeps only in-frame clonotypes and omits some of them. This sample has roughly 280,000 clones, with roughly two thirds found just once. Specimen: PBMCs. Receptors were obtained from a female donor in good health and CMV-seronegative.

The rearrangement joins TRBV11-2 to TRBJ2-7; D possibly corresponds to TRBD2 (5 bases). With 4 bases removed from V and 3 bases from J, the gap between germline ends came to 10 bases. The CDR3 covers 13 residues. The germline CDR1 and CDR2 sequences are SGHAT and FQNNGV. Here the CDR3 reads CASSSPGGYEQYF. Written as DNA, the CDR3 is TGTGCCAGCAGCTCCCCCGGAGGCTACGAGCAGTACTTC.

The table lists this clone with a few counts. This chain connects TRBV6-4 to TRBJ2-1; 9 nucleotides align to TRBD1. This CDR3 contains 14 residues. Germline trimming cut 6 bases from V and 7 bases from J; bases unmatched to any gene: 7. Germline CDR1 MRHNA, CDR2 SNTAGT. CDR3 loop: CASRRGQGSNEQFF. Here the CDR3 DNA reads TGTGCCAGCAGGCGGGGACAGGGTTCTAATGAGCAGTTCTTC.

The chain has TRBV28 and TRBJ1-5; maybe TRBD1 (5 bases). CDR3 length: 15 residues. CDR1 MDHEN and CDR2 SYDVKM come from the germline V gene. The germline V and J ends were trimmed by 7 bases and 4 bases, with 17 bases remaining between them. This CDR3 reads CASTPTWTLNQPQHF. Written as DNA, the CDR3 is TGTGCCAGCACCCCCACGTGGACACTGAATCAGCCCCAGCATTTT.

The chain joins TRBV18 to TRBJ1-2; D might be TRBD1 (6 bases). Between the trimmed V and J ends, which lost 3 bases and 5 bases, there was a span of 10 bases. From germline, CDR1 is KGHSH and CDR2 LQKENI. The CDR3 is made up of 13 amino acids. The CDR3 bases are TGTGCCAGCTCACCGGGCCAGGGGTATGGCTACACCTTC. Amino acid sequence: CASSPGQGYGYTF.

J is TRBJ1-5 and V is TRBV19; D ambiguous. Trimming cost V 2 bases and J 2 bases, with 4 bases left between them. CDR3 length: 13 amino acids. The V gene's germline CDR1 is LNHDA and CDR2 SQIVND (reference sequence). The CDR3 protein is CASSITGNQPQHF. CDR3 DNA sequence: TGTGCCAGTAGTATAACAGGCAATCAGCCCCAGCATTTT.

The CDR3 nucleotides read TGTGCCAGCCTAGGTGAAGAAGAGACCCAGTACTTC. Amino acid sequence: CASLGEEETQYF. This chain uses TRBV2 with TRBJ2-5; D ambiguous. V lost 8 bases to trimming and J lost 3 bases, with 10 bases between them. The germline CDR1 and CDR2 sequences are SNHLY and FYNNEI. This CDR3 region has 12 residues.

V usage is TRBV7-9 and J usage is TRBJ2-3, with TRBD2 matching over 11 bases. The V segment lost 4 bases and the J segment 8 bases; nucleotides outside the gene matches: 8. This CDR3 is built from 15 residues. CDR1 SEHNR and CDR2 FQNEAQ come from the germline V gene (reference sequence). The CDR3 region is CASSSITSGSGTQYF. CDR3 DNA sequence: TGTGCCAGCAGCTCTATTACTAGCGGGAGCGGTACGCAGTATTTT.

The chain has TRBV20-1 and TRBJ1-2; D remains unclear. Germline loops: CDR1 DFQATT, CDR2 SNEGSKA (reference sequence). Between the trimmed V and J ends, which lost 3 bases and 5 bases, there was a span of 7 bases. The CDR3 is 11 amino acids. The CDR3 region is CSASTEYGYTF. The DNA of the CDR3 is TGCAGTGCTAGTACTGAGTATGGCTACACCTTC.

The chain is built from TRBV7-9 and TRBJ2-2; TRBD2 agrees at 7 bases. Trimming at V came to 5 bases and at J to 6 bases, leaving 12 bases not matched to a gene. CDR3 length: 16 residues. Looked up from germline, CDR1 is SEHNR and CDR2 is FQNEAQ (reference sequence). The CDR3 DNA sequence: TGTGCCAGCAGCCCCAGGCCTAGCGGCAGGGCCGGGGAGCTGTTTTTT. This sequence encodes CASSPRPSGRAGELFF.

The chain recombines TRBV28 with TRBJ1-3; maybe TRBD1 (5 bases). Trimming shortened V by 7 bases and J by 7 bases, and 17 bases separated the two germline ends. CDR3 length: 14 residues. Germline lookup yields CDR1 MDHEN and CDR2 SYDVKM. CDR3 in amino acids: CASNSGTARNTIYF. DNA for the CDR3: TGTGCCAGCAACTCGGGGACTGCGAGGAACACCATATATTTT.

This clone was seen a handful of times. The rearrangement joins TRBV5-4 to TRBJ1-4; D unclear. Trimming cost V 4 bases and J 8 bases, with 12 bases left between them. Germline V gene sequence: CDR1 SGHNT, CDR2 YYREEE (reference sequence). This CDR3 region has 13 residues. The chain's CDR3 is CASSLPGGEKLFF. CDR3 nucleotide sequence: TGTGCCAGCAGCCTGCCGGGTGGCGAAAAACTGTTTTTT.

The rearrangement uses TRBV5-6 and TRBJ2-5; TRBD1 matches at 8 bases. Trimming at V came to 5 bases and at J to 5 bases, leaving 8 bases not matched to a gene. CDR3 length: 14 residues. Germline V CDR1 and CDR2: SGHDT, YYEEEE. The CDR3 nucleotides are TGTGCCAGCAGACGGACAGGGCTTGTCGAGACCCAGTACTTC. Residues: CASRRTGLVETQYF.

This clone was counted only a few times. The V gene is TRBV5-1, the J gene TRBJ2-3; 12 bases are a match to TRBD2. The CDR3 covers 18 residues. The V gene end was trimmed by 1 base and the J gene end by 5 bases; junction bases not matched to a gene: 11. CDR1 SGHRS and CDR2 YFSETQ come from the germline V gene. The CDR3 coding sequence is TGCGCCAGCAGCTTGACCGGACTAGCGGGACCCACAGGAGATACGCAGTATTTT. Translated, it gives CASSLTGLAGPTGDTQYF.

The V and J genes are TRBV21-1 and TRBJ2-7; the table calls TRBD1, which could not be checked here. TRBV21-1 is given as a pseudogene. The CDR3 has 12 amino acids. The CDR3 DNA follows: TGTGCCAGCAGCATCCAGGGGGGCGAGCAGTACTTC. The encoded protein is CASSIQGGEQYF.

For the CDR3, the DNA is TGTGCCAGCAGCATACAGGGTAGCAATCAGCCCCAGCATTTT. This sequence encodes CASSIQGSNQPQHF. The chain has TRBV13 and TRBJ1-5; TRBD1 is a possible D gene (6 bases). CDR3 length equals 14 residues. Germline-derived CDR1 and CDR2 are PRHDT and FYEKMQ (reference sequence). V was cut by 5 bases and J by 0 bases, with 8 bases left in between. Based on the CDR3 plus reference TRBV13 and TRBJ1-5, the full variable domain is AAGVIQSPRHLIKEKRETATLKCYPIPRHDTVYWYQQGPGQDPQFLISFYEKMQSDKGSIPDRFSAQQFSDYHSELNMSSLELGDSALYFCASSIQGSNQPQHFGDGTRLSIL.

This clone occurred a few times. This CDR3 reads CASSWMTGIQPQHF. The CDR3 coding sequence is TGTGCCAGCAGCTGGATGACAGGGATTCAGCCCCAGCATTTT. The rearrangement uses TRBV5-5 and TRBJ1-5; TRBD1 matches at 7 bases. Germline loops: CDR1 SGHKS, CDR2 YYEKEE (reference sequence). CDR3 size: 14 residues. V was clipped by 3 bases and J by 6 bases; unmatched bases: 6. Looking up the rest from reference TRBV5-5 and TRBJ1-5 gives the full variable domain: DAGVTQSPTHLIKTRGQQVTLRCSPISGHKSVSWYQQVLGQGPQFIFQYYEKEERGRGNFPDRFSARQFPNYSSELNVNALLLGDSALYLCASSWMTGIQPQHFGDGTRLSIL.

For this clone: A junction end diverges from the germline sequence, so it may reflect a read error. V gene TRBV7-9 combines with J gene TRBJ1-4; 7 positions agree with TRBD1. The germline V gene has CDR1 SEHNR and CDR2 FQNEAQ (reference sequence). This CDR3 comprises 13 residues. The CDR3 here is CSSRQGVGEKLFF. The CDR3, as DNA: TGTTCCAGCAGACAGGGCGTAGGAGAAAAACTGTTTTTT.

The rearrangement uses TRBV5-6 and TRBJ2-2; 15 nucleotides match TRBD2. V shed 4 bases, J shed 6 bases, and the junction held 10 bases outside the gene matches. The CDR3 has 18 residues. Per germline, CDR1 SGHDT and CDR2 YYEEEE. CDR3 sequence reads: CASSPVGLAGGEAGELFF. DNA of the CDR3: TGTGCCAGCAGCCCAGTAGGACTAGCGGGAGGGGAGGCCGGGGAGCTGTTTTTT.